This entry is about one T cell receptor beta chain. This clonotype was observed at least ten times. Its antigen is unknown. No base-level quality is on record; no much larger clone is a single base apart. The run used an Illumina HiSeq 1500. TCRdb reprocessing: public reads trimmed at Q25 with fastp, clones called with MiXCR, in-frame beta chains kept. Rows matching on CDR3 protein sequence are summarized as one entry with the most common DNA and genes. The sample table contains under 350,000 distinct CDR3 sequences; only one count was recorded for roughly 9.3% of them. The leading ten clones occupy approximately 2.4% of the sample. These data belong to a study of T cell repertoires in cytomegalovirus infection (dated by TCRdb to between 2019 and 2020). In the study overall: The HLA type of each donor mattered for the analysis, because public TCR beta signatures pointed to carriage of CMV infection along with the matching HLA type. The full study reports these points: In both this cohort and an independent cohort of approximately 350 donors, the cumulative frequency of public TCR beta family members distinguished carriers of CMV infection plus the relevant HLA type. In the ex vivo response, HLA-C-restricted CMV-specific TCR beta clonotypes were dominant, and in two of eight donors the single most frequent clonotype came from this HLA-C-restricted group.

Material for sequencing was PBMCs. This TCR was recovered from a human donor in good health (CMV status not recorded). Some clones in this sample may be carry-over from other donors' samples.

The DNA reads as follows: TGTGCCAGCAGCTTGGGAAAGGGGGTGAACACTGAAGCTTTCTTT. Its coded protein is CASSLGKGVNTEAFF. The V gene is TRBV7-2 and the J gene is TRBJ1-1, and possibly TRBD1, on 6 matching bases. V loses 3 bases of germline sequence and J loses 0 bases, and the interval between the two ends is 11 bases. From the cysteine through the phenylalanine, the CDR3 covers 15 amino acids. Only the CDR3 portion is preserved as DNA: 45 bases, with reading frame beginning at the first base. CDR1 and CDR2 (SGHTA, FQGNSA) derive from the germline V gene.